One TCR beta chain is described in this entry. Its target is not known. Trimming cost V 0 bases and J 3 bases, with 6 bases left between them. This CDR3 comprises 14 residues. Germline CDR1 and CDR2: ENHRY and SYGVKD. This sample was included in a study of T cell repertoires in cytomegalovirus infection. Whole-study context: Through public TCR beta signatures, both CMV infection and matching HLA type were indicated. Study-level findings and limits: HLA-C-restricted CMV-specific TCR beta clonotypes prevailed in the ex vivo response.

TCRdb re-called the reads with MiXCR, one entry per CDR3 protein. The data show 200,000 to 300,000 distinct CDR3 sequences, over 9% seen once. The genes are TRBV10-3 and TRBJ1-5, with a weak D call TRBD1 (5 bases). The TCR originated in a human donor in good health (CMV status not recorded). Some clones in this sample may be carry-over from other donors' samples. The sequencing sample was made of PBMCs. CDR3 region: CAISESGDNQPQHF. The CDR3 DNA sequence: TGTGCCATCAGTGAGTCGGGGGACAATCAGCCCCAGCATTTT.